The 9 T cell receptor beta chains given below trace back to one sample, sequenced in a study of blood T cell repertoires in COVID-19. Assay: immunoSEQ multiplex PCR; the TCRdb copy retains only in-frame clones and omits some. The sample yields tens of thousands of clones, roughly 87% seen once. The sequenced sample was peripheral blood. Every receptor here comes from a man in his 60s with COVID-19, enrolled during active disease.

The gene calls are TRBV6-5 and TRBJ2-7, with 7 nucleotides matching TRBD1. CDR1 MNHEY and CDR2 SVGAGI come from the germline V gene. The CDR3 is 13 residues long. The V segment lost 7 bases and the J segment 0 bases; nucleotides outside the gene matches: 3. CDR3: CASTRDSSYEQYF. Written as DNA, the CDR3 is TGTGCCAGCACCCGGGACAGCTCCTACGAGCAGTACTTC.

A single count supports this clone. The chain couples TRBV11-3 to TRBJ1-1; 8 bases line up with TRBD1. There are 16 residues in the CDR3. Losses at the gene ends were 5 bases for V and 5 bases for J; bases not matched to a gene: 13. Looked up from germline, CDR1 is SGHNT and CDR2 is YENEEA. DNA of the CDR3: TGTGCCAGCAGCCCAACAAGGGCCAGGGGGCGGACTGAAGCTTTCTTT. Translating it yields CASSPTRARGRTEAFF.

The V call is TRBV27, the J call TRBJ1-4; weak D call: TRBD1 (6 bases). The germline V gene has CDR1 MNHEY and CDR2 SMNVEV (reference sequence). The ends were cut back, 2 bases at V and 5 bases at J, with 15 bases in the middle. This CDR3 contains 16 residues. Here the CDR3 DNA reads TGTGCCAGCAGTTTAAACAGGGCGGGCCGAAATGAAAAACTGTTTTTT. It codes for CASSLNRAGRNEKLFF.

This chain connects TRBV4-1 to TRBJ2-1; D might be TRBD2 (5 bases). Germline assignment: CDR1 MGHRA and CDR2 YSYEKL. The V gene lost 0 bases and the J gene lost 9 bases, with 12 bases spanning the gap. The CDR3 runs 14 residues. CDR3 nucleotide sequence: TGCGCCAGCAGCCAAGAGCTAATAGCGTCTGAGCAGTTCTTC. Translating gives CASSQELIASEQFF.

This chain links TRBV7-2 with TRBJ2-1; 9 bases are a match to TRBD1. The CDR3 is made up of 16 amino acids. Germline V CDR1 and CDR2: SGHTA, FQGNSA. Trimming at V came to 5 bases and at J to 4 bases, leaving 9 bases not matched to a gene. In DNA, the CDR3 is TGTGCCAGCAGCACGGAGGGACAGGGTGAATACAATGAGCAGTTCTTC. Protein product: CASSTEGQGEYNEQFF.

V gene TRBV30 combines with J gene TRBJ1-4, with 8 bases identical to TRBD1. CDR3 size: 16 residues. Germline V gives CDR1 GTSNPN, CDR2 SVGIG (reference sequence). V was pared by 1 base and J by 3 bases, with 7 bases of the junction left unmatched. The CDR3 protein is CAWSEQGALANEKLFF. The CDR3 DNA reads TGTGCCTGGAGTGAGCAGGGGGCATTGGCTAATGAAAAACTGTTTTTT.

This chain joins TRBV29-1 and TRBJ2-7; 12 bases fit TRBD1. Looked up from germline, CDR1 is SQVTM and CDR2 is ANQGSEA. The CDR3 sequence is 13 residues long. V dropped 7 bases and J dropped 7; count of bases not matched to a gene: 8. The CDR3 loop reads CSARRDRGLEQYF. The CDR3 coding sequence is TGCAGCGCTCGAAGGGACAGGGGGCTAGAGCAGTACTTC.

The V call is TRBV6-5, the J call TRBJ1-2, with 8 bases fitting TRBD1. V lost 0 bases to trimming and J lost 7 bases; unmatched junction nucleotides: 7. Germline assignment: CDR1 MNHEY and CDR2 SVGAGI. CDR3 length: 15 amino acids. CDR3 sequence reads: CASSYSIRGLRGYTF. In DNA, the CDR3 is TGTGCCAGCAGTTACTCCATCAGGGGGCTTCGTGGCTACACCTTC.

The chain has TRBV2 and TRBJ1-2; a possible D gene is TRBD1 (6 bases). This CDR3 comprises 15 residues. Germline CDR1 is SNHLY and CDR2 is FYNNEI. V shed 7 bases and J shed 8 bases, with 23 bases lying between them. The CDR3 loop reads CASTTGSPPGEGYTF. The CDR3 region has the DNA TGTGCCAGCACTACAGGGTCGCCACCAGGAGAGGGCTACACCTTC.